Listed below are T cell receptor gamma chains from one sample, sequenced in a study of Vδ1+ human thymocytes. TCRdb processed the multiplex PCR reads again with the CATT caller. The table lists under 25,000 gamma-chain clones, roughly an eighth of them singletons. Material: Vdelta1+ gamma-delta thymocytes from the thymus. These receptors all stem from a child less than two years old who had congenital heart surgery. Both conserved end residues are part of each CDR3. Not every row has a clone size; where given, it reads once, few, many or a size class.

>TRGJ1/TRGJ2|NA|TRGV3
TGTGCCACCTGGGACAGGCCAGAGAAACTCTTT
CATWDRPEKLF
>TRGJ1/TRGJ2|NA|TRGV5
TGTGCCACCTGGGACAGGCCGCTGGCAGGGTGGAAACTCTTT
CATWDRPLAGWKLF
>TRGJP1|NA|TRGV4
TGTGCCACCTGGTCCACTGGTTGGTTCAAGATATTT
CATWSTGWFKIF
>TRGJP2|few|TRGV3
TGTGCCACCTGGGACAGCCGATATAGTAGTGATTGGATCAAGACGTTT
CATWDSRYSSDWIKTF
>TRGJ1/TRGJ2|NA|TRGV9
TGTGCCTTGTGGGAGGACCATTATAAGAAACTCTTT
CALWEDHYKKLF
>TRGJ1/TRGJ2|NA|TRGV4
TGTGCCACCTGGGATGGGCCCCCGAATTATAAGAAGCTCTTT
CATWDGPPNYKKLF
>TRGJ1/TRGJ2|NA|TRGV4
TGTGCCACCTGGAATGGGCCAGACCCTTATTATAAGAAACTCTTT
CATWNGPDPYYKKLF
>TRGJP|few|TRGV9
TGTGCCTTGTGGGAGAGCCAAGAGTTGGGCAAAAAAATCAAGGTATTT
CALWESQELGKKIKVF
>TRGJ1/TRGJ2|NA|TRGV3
TGTGCCACCTGGGACAGGCCGGGTGATTATTATAAGAAACTCTTT
CATWDRPGDYYKKLF
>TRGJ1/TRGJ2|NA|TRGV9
TGTGCCTTGTGGGAGGCCCGTTATAAGAAACTCTTT
CALWEARYKKLF
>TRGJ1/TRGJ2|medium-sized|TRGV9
TGTGCCTTGTGGGAGGTGCTTGGGAAACTCTTT
CALWEVLGKLF
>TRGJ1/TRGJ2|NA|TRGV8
TGTGCCACCTGGGATAGATGTAAGAAACTCTTT
CATWDRCKKLF
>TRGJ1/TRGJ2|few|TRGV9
TGTGCCTTGTGGGAGGTGCTGGAGCCGTTTGGGGATAAGAAACTCTTT
CALWEVLEPFGDKKLF
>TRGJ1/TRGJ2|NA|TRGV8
TGTGCCACCTGGGCCCCGTATTATAAGAAACTCTTT
CATWAPYYKKLF
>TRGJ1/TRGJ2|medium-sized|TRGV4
TGTGCCACCTGGACCACAAATTATTATAAGAAACTCTTT
CATWTTNYYKKLF
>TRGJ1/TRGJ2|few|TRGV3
TGTGCCACCTGGGACTGCACTCCGAATTATTATAAGAAACTCTTT
CATWDCTPNYYKKLF
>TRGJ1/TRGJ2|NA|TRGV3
TGTGCCACCTGGGGAACGGCCGAAAATCCGAATTATTATAAGAAACTCTTC
CATWGTAENPNYYKKLF
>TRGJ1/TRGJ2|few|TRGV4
TGTGCCACCTGGGATGTTCAGTATAAGAAACTCTTT
CATWDVQYKKLF
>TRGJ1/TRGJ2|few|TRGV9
TGTGCCTTGTGGGAGGTGTTGAAGAAACTCTTT
CALWEVLKKLF
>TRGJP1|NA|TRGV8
TGTGCCACCTGGGATGGTGGTTGGTTCAAGATATTT
CATWDGGWFKIF
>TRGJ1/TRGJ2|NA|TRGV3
TGTGCCACCTGGGACCCTCGGGGTTATAAGAAACTCTTT
CATWDPRGYKKLF
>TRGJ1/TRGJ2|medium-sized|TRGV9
TGTGCCTTGTGGGAGGTGCGCGATTATAAGAAACTCTTT
CALWEVRDYKKLF
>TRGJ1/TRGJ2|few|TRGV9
TGTGCCTTGTGGGAGACCGGTTATAAGAAACTCTTT
CALWETGYKKLF
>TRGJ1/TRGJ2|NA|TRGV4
TGTGCCACCTGGGATTTTTGCTACAAGAAACTCTTT
CATWDFCYKKLF
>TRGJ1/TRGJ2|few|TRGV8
TGTGCCACCTGGGATAGTGGGGATTGTTATAAGAAACTCTTT
CATWDSGDCYKKLF
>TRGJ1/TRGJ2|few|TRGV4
TGTGCCCGGTGGTGTGCCCCGGGCCAAAGAAAGAATTATTATAAGAAACTCTTT
CARWCAPGQRKNYYKKLF
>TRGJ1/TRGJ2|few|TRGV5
TGTGCCACCTGGGACAGGCCATGTTATTATAAGAAACTCTTT
CATWDRPCYYKKLF